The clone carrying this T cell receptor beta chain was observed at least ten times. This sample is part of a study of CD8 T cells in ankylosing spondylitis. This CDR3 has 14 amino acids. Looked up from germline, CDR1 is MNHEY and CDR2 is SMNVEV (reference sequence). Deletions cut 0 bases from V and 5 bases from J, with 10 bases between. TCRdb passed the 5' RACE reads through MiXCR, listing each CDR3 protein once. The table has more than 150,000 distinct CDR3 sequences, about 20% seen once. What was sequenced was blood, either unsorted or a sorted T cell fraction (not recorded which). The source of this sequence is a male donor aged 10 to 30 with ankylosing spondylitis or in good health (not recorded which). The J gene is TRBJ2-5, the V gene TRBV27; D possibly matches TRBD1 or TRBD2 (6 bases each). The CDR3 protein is CASSLSGGHETQYF. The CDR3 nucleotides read TGTGCCAGCAGTTTATCGGGGGGCCACGAGACCCAGTACTTC.